The 17 T cell receptor beta chains presented below share a single source sample, sequenced in a study of T cells in Graves' hyperthyroidism and ophthalmopathy. Amplification targeted TCR beta CDR3 regions from RNA transcripts. The study used the HTBI primer set for a first-round RT-PCR of the TCR CDR3. Via MiXCR, TCRdb re-called the multiplex PCR reads, giving one row per CDR3 protein. The top ten clones hold around 15% of a sample with about 690,000 distinct CDR3 sequences, around 16% of them seen once. Sequenced: blood. The receptors shown here come from a man aged 50 or older with Graves' hyperthyroidism.

This chain uses TRBV2 with TRBJ2-2; D is perhaps TRBD2 (6 bases). Trimming shortened V by 3 bases and J by 1 base, and 6 bases separated the two germline ends. CDR1 is SNHLY and CDR2 is FYNNEI in the germline V gene. The CDR3 covers 14 residues. In DNA form, the CDR3 reads TGTGCCAGCAGTGAGGGACTGAACACCGGGGAGCTGTTTTTT. Its translation: CASSEGLNTGELFF.

The chain has TRBV20-1 and TRBJ2-3; D perhaps matches TRBD2 (6 bases). CDR1 and CDR2 from the germline V gene are DFQATT and SNEGSKA (reference sequence). The CDR3 length is 14 residues. V lost 5 bases and J lost 2, with 14 bases in between. The CDR3 loop reads CSAVSGGVTDTQYF. DNA for the CDR3: TGCAGTGCTGTCTCCGGGGGAGTCACAGATACGCAGTATTTT.

This clonotype has ten or more counts. This chain uses TRBV11-2 with TRBJ2-7; D is possibly TRBD1 (7 bases). The length of the CDR3 is 16 residues. V was shortened by 7 bases and J by 3 bases, with 22 bases between the two germline ends. The germline gives CDR1 SGHAT, CDR2 FQNNGV. The CDR3 coding sequence is TGTGCCAGCAACCTAAGAGGGGGGACAGCACTCTACGAGCAGTACTTC. Residues: CASNLRGGTALYEQYF. Full variable domain (missing parts from reference TRBV11-2 and TRBJ2-7): EAGVAQSPRYKIIEKRQSVAFWCNPISGHATLYWYQQILGQGPKLLIQFQNNGVVDDSQLPKDRFSAERLKGVDSTLKIQPAKLEDSAVYLCASNLRGGTALYEQYFGPGTRLTVT.

Comments on this clonotype: Germline and junction disagree at one end, which may indicate a read error. V is TRBV20-1 and J is TRBJ1-1, with D perhaps matching TRBD1 (6 bases). Germline CDR1 reads DFQATT; CDR2 reads SNEGSKA (reference sequence). The CDR3 runs 13 residues. CDR3: CRGGGGGSTEALF. CDR3 DNA sequence: TGCAGGGGGGGGGGAGGGGGGAGCACTGAAGCTTTATTT.

There are a few counts of this clonotype. This chain uses TRBV6-1 with TRBJ2-1, with a weak D call TRBD1 (6 bases). This CDR3 is 13 amino acids long. The V gene lost 6 bases and the J gene lost 9 bases, with 15 bases spanning the gap. Germline CDR1 and CDR2: MNHNS and SASEGT. This CDR3 reads CASRSTRGSEQFF. CDR3 sequence (DNA): TGTGCCAGCAGATCTACCAGGGGAAGTGAGCAGTTCTTC.

This clonotype was detected many times. This sequence joins TRBV6-5 and TRBJ2-5; tentative D call: TRBD1 (6 bases). V was clipped by 2 bases and J by 3 bases, with 10 bases between them. Germline V CDR1 and CDR2: MNHEY, SVGAGI. The CDR3 runs 14 residues. The CDR3 coding sequence is TGTGCCAGCAGTTACCCTCACAGGGAAGAGACCCAGTACTTC. Translation: CASSYPHREETQYF.

The chain is built from TRBV19 and TRBJ1-5; possible D gene TRBD1, 5 bases. This CDR3 has 16 amino acids. Germline V gene data show CDR1 as LNHDA and CDR2 as SQIVND (reference sequence). Trimming removed 5 bases from V and 0 bases from J, with 14 bases in between. CDR3 nucleotides: TGTGCCAGTAGTCCAAACAGGAGTCATAGCAATCAGCCCCAGCATTTT. Protein: CASSPNRSHSNQPQHF.

This clonotype was seen only a few times. The V and J genes are TRBV7-2 and TRBJ2-2; D is possibly TRBD2 (6 bases). The ends were cut back, 4 bases at V and 1 base at J, with 13 bases in the middle. CDR3 length: 16 residues. Looked up from germline, CDR1 is SGHTA and CDR2 is FQGNSA. CDR3 sequence reads: CASSSWAGQNTGELFF. The CDR3 region has the DNA TGTGCCAGCAGCTCTTGGGCGGGGCAGAACACCGGGGAGCTGTTTTTT.

This clonotype appeared a few times. V usage is TRBV28 and J usage is TRBJ2-1; 11 nucleotides agree with TRBD2. The junction had 12 bases not matched to a gene; V was cut back by 4 bases and J by 10 bases. The CDR3 is made up of 16 amino acids. CDR1 MDHEN and CDR2 SYDVKM come from the germline V gene. The CDR3 here is CASSSIGLAGGIEQFF. The CDR3 DNA reads TGTGCCAGCAGTTCCATTGGACTAGCGGGTGGTATCGAGCAGTTCTTC.

This clonotype was seen ten or more times. The V call is TRBV9, the J call TRBJ1-5, with a weak D call TRBD1 (5 bases). The germline V gene encodes CDR1 SGDLS and CDR2 YYNGEE. The V and J ends lost 0 bases and 5 bases respectively, with 12 bases between them. The CDR3 spans 15 residues. The DNA of the CDR3 is TGTGCCAGCAGCGTAGCGGGGTTAGGGGATCAGCCCCAGCATTTT. It is translated as CASSVAGLGDQPQHF.

Worth noting for this clonotype: Since the CDR3 does not end with the conserved phenylalanine or tryptophan, this likely comes from a read error. This chain joins TRBV2 and TRBJ2-1; tentative D call: TRBD1 (6 bases). V lost 4 bases and J 5 bases, leaving 12 bases between the germline ends. Germline assignment: CDR1 SNHLY and CDR2 FYNNEI. The CDR3 extends over 14 amino acids. Written as DNA, the CDR3 is TGTGCCAGCAGTGTTGGGACACATGACAATGAGCAGTTCCTC. Its protein product is CASSVGTHDNEQFL.

This clonotype came up many times. The chain links TRBV28 to TRBJ2-1; 9 bases are shared with TRBD1. Germline V gene sequence: CDR1 MDHEN, CDR2 SYDVKM. There are 15 residues in the CDR3. Germline trimming cut 5 bases from V and 5 bases from J; bases unmatched to any gene: 7. This CDR3 reads CASSAPTGGDNEQFF. In nucleotides, the CDR3 is TGTGCCAGCAGTGCCCCGACAGGGGGTGACAATGAGCAGTTCTTC. Complete variable domain (other parts from reference TRBV28 and TRBJ2-1): DVKVTQSSRYLVKRTGEKVFLECVQDMDHENMFWYRQDPGLGLRLIYFSYDVKMKEKGDIPEGYSVSREKKERFSLILESASTNQTSMYLCASSAPTGGDNEQFFGPGTRLTVL.

The table lists this clonotype with many counts. The chain employs TRBV19 and TRBJ1-4; TRBD1 might be the D (6 bases). Germline CDR1 LNHDA, CDR2 SQIVND (reference sequence). The CDR3 extends over 11 amino acids. Trimming pared 8 bases from V and 10 bases from J, leaving 11 bases between. This chain's CDR3 is CASGRGGKLFF. The CDR3 nucleotides read TGTGCCAGTGGCAGGGGCGGAAAACTGTTTTTT.

J is TRBJ2-1 and V is TRBV28, with 8 nucleotides matching TRBD1. The CDR3 consists of 15 residues. The germline V gene encodes CDR1 MDHEN and CDR2 SYDVKM. V lost 3 bases, J lost 7 bases, and 8 bases stayed unmatched. Here the CDR3 DNA reads TGTGCCAGCAGTTTCTGGACAGGGAAAGGAAATGAGCAGTTCTTC. It yields the protein CASSFWTGKGNEQFF.

This chain uses TRBV2 with TRBJ1-2; 8 bases match TRBD1. The V gene end was trimmed by 6 bases and the J gene end by 12 bases; junction bases not matched to a gene: 12. CDR3 length: 13 amino acids. The germline V gene encodes CDR1 SNHLY and CDR2 FYNNEI. In DNA, the CDR3 is TGTGCCAGCAGACGACAGGGGCCCATGTCGGACACCTTC. Its protein product is CASRRQGPMSDTF.

J is TRBJ2-6 and V is TRBV3-1; a possible D gene is TRBD2 (6 bases). The CDR3 runs to 19 residues. In germline, CDR1 is LGHDT, CDR2 YNNKEL (reference sequence). Between the trimmed V and J ends, which lost 0 bases and 0 bases, there was a span of 15 bases. CDR3 in amino acids: CASSQDSRGLSSGANVLTF. As DNA, the CDR3 is TGTGCCAGCAGCCAAGATTCTCGGGGACTTAGCTCTGGGGCCAACGTCCTGACTTTC.

This clonotype was recorded a few times. The chain employs TRBV25-1 and TRBJ2-1; TRBD2 aligns across 7 bases. J was trimmed by 9 bases and V by 5 bases; bases with no gene match: 13. CDR3 length equals 15 residues. Germline assignment: CDR1 MGHDK and CDR2 SYGVNS. CDR3 bases: TGTGCCAGCAGTAGACCAGCGGGAAGAGGGAGTGAGCAGTTCTTC. It translates to CASSRPAGRGSEQFF.